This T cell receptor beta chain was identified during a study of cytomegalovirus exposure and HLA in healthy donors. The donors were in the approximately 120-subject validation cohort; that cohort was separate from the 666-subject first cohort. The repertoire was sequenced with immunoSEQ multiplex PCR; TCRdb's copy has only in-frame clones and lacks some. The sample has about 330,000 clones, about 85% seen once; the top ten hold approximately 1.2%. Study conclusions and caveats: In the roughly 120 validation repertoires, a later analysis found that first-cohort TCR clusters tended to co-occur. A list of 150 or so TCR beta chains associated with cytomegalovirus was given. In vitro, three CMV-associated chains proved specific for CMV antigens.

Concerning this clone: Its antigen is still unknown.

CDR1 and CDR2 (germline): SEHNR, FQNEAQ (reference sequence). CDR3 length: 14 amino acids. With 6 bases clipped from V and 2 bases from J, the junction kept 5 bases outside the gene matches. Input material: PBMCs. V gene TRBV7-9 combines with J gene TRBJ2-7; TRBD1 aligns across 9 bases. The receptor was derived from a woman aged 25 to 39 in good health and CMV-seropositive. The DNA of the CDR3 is TGTGCCAGCAGACATGGACAGGGGCCCTACGAGCAGTACTTC. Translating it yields CASRHGQGPYEQYF.